This entry is about one T cell receptor beta chain. The antigen remains unidentified. Trimming took off 2 bases at V and 8 bases at J, with 6 bases between the two ends. The CDR3 has 12 amino acids. Germline V gene lookup returns CDR1 SGHAT and CDR2 FQNNGV. This entry belongs to a study of beta chain features in type 1 diabetes. Study-wide findings and caveats: Type 1 diabetes patients showed a moderate but significant shortening of TCRB CDR3s in all four CD4+ subsets.

Investigators reverse transcribed all isolated RNA, so they sequenced expressed TCRB transcripts. Sequencing used immunoSEQ multiplex PCR; TCRdb keeps in-frame clones, though not all of them. The data hold 150,000 to 200,000 clones, with roughly 65% observed a single time. The sample consisted of naive CD4+ T cells from blood. The V call is TRBV11-2, the J call TRBJ1-4; D is unclear. The TCR originated in a man aged 25-45 years with type 1 diabetes. The CDR3 sequence: CASSLSGEKLFF. The CDR3 DNA reads TGTGCCAGCAGCTTATCTGGGGAAAAACTGTTTTTT.